One TCR beta chain is described in this entry. The antigen remains unidentified. Using immunoSEQ multiplex PCR, the repertoire was profiled, and TCRdb retains in-frame clones only, with some absent. The table includes 100,000 or so clones, around nine tenths detected once. The data are from a study of T cell responses to AZD1222 COVID-19 vaccine. General study findings and limits: Increased Spike-specific TCR breadth and depth were observed after two AZD1222 doses. White British people made up most donors, females outnumbered males, and clonal diversity was possibly underestimated.

V dropped 7 bases and J dropped 10; count of bases not matched to a gene: 4. This CDR3 contains 12 residues. Germline V lookup: CDR1 LNHDA, CDR2 SQIVND (reference sequence). Sequencing used peripheral blood, obtained on day 0 of AZD1222 vaccination. The TCR was taken from an adult in good health. This chain links TRBV19 with TRBJ1-5, with 10 bases matching TRBD1. In DNA form, the CDR3 reads TGTGCCAGTACGACAGGGGGCTTACCCCAGCATTTT. Its protein is CASTTGGLPQHF.